This paragraph reports one T cell receptor beta chain. Original data processing: Scientists estimated how many nucleated cells there were by amplifying reference gene primers. Assay: immunoSEQ multiplex PCR; the TCRdb copy retains only in-frame clones and omits some. V and J calls and clone size are as listed in that table; D and trimming were resolved from the DNA. The sample consists of some 64,000 clones, around 85% of them appearing once. Germline V lookup: CDR1 SNHLY, CDR2 FYNNEI. The CDR3 runs 13 residues. The trim removed 6 bases at V and 12 bases at J, leaving 12 bases unmatched. These data originate in a study of blood T cell repertoires in COVID-19. Whole-study context: There were acute and convalescent COVID-19 samples, and they came from the United States, Italy and Spain. PBMCs, B-cell-depleted T cells, or T cells provided the cDNA or gDNA that made up the material.

Sequencing was performed on peripheral blood. J is TRBJ2-3 and V is TRBV2, with 7 bases identical to TRBD1. The origin of this receptor is a man aged 60 to 69 with acute or convalescent COVID-19. CDR3 coding DNA: TGTGCCAGCAGCGAACTCCGACAGGGATCACAGTATTTT. This gives the protein CASSELRQGSQYF.